This T cell receptor beta chain is drawn from a study of cytomegalovirus exposure and HLA in healthy donors. Study results and caveats: Looking again later, the authors saw that most CMV-associated TCR beta chains seemed HLA-restricted. Presence/absence analyses rested on an assumption that sequencing depth was roughly uniform across donors.

The germline V gene has CDR1 SNHLY and CDR2 FYNNEI. There are 12 residues in the CDR3. V lost 5 bases and J 2 bases, leaving 7 bases between the germline ends. Researchers ran the PCR with 60 Vbeta and 13 Jbeta primers. The table came from immunoSEQ multiplex PCR; TCRdb's copy has only in-frame clones and leaves some out. In the table there are approximately 130,000 clones, roughly four fifths of which are singletons. Details on this clone: Its antigen is unidentified.

The chain joins TRBV2 to TRBJ2-7; D perhaps matches TRBD2 (6 bases). The receptor comes from a man aged 25 to 40 in good health and CMV-seronegative. Sequencing input: PBMCs. CDR3 nucleotides: TGTGCCAGCAGTCGGGAGACCTACGAGCAGTACTTC. It translates to CASSRETYEQYF.